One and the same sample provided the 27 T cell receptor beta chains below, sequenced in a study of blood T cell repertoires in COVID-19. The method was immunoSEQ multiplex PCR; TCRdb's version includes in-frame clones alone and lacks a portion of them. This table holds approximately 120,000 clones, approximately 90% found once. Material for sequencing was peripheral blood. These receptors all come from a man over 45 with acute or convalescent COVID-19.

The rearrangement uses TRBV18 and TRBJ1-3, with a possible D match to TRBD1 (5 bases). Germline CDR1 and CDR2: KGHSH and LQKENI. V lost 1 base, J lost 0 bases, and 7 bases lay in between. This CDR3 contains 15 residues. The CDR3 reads CASSPLRGSGNTIYF. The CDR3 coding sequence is TGTGCCAGCTCACCACTTAGGGGCTCTGGAAACACCATATATTTT. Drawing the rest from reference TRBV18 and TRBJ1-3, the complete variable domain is NAGVMQNPRHLVRRRGQEARLRCSPMKGHSHVYWYRQLPEEGLKFMVYLQKENIIDESGMPKERFSAEFPKEGPSILRIQQVVRGDSAAYFCASSPLRGSGNTIYFGEGSWLTVV.

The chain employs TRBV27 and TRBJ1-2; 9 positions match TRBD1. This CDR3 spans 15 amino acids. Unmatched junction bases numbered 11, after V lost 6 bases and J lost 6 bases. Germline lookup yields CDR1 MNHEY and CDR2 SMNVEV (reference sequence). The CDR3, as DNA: TGTGCCAGCAGACCCGACAGGGGGGTCGTAAATGGCTACACCTTC. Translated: CASRPDRGVVNGYTF.

CDR3: CASSLDRGETQYF. The CDR3 DNA follows: TGTGCCAGCAGCTTAGATAGAGGGGAGACCCAGTACTTC. The chain has TRBV11-3 and TRBJ2-5, with D perhaps matching TRBD2 (5 bases). Germline V gene sequence: CDR1 SGHNT, CDR2 YENEEA. This CDR3 is built from 13 residues. The V end was cut by 0 bases, the J end by 5 bases, with 7 bases between.

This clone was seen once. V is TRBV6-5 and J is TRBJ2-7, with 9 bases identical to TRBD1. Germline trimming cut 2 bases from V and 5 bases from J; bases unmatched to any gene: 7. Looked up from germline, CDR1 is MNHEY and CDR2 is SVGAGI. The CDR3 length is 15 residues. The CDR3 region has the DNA TGTGCCAGCAGTTACACGGGGACAGGGCCCAACGAGCAGTACTTC. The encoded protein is CASSYTGTGPNEQYF.

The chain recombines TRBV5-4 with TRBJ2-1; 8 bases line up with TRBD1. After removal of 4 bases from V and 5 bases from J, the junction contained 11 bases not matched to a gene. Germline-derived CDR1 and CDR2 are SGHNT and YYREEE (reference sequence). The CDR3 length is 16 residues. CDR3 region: CASSPAGTGDDNEQFF. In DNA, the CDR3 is TGTGCCAGCAGCCCGGCTGGGACAGGCGACGACAATGAGCAGTTCTTC.

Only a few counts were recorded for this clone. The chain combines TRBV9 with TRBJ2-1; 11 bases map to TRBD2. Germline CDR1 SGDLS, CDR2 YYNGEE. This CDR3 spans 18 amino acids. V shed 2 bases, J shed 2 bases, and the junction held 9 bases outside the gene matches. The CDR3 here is CASSVQTLAGGAYNEQFF. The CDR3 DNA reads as TGTGCCAGCAGCGTCCAGACTCTAGCGGGAGGCGCCTACAATGAGCAGTTCTTC.

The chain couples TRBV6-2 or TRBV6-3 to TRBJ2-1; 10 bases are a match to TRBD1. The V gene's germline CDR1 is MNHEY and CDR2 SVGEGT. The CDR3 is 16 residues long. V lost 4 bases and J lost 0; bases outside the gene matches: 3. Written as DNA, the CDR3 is TGTGCCAGCAGTTCTCGGACAGGGGGCTCCTACAATGAGCAGTTCTTC. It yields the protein CASSSRTGGSYNEQFF.

The CDR3 bases are TGTGCCAGCGCTCTGACAGTGAACACTGAAGCTTTCTTT. Protein: CASALTVNTEAFF. The V gene is TRBV3-1 (or the pseudogene TRBV3-2), the J gene TRBJ1-1, with a possible D match to TRBD1 (5 bases). The CDR3 runs 13 residues. Germline lookup yields CDR1 LGHDT and CDR2 YNNKEL (reference sequence). Trimming pared 8 bases from V and 0 bases from J, leaving 10 bases between.

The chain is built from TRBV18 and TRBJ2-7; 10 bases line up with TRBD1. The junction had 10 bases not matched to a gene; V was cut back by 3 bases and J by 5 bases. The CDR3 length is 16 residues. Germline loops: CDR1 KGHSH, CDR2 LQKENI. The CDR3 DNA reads TGTGCCAGCTCACCCCGGGGGGGACAGGGGTCCCACGAGCAGTACTTC. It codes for CASSPRGGQGSHEQYF.

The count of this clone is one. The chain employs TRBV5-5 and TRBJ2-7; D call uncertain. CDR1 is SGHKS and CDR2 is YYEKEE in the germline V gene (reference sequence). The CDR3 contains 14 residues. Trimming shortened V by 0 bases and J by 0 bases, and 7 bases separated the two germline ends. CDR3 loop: CASSLGQNSYEQYF. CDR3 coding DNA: TGTGCCAGCAGCTTGGGCCAGAACTCCTACGAGCAGTACTTC. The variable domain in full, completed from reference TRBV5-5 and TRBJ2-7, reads DAGVTQSPTHLIKTRGQQVTLRCSPISGHKSVSWYQQVLGQGPQFIFQYYEKEERGRGNFPDRFSARQFPNYSSELNVNALLLGDSALYLCASSLGQNSYEQYFGPGTRLTVT.

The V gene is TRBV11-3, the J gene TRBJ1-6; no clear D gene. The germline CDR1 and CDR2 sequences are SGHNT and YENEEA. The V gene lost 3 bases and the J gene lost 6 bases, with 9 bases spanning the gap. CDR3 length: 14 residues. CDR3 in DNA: TGTGCCAGCAGCTTTCGGGATCGTAATTCACCCCTCCACTTT. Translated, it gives CASSFRDRNSPLHF.

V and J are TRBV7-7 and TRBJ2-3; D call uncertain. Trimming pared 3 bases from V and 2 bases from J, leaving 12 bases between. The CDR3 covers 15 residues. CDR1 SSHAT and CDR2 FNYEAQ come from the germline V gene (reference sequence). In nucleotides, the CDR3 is TGTGCCAGCAGCTTGGGCCGAAGCCCCACAGATACGCAGTATTTT. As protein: CASSLGRSPTDTQYF.

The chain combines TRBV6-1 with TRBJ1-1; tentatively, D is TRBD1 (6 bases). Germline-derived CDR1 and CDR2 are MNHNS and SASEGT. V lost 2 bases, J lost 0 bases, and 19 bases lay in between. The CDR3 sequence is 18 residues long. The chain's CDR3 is CASSERIVVGHLNTEAFF. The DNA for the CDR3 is TGTGCCAGCAGTGAAAGAATTGTAGTGGGACACCTGAACACTGAAGCTTTCTTT.

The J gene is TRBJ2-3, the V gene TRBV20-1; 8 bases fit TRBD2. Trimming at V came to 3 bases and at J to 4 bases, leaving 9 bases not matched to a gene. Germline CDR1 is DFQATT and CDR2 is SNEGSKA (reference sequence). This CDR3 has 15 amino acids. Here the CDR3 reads CSASAGGSSADTQYF. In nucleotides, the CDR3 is TGCAGTGCTAGTGCGGGAGGCTCAAGCGCAGATACGCAGTATTTT.

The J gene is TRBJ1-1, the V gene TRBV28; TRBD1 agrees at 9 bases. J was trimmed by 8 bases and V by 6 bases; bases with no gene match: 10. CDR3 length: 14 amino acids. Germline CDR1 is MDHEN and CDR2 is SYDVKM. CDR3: CASSTNRGRPEAFF. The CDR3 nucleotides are TGTGCCAGCAGCACGAACAGGGGGCGCCCCGAAGCTTTCTTT.

In nucleotides, the CDR3 is TGTGCCAGCTCACCCGGGACTAGCGGGAGGGCCAAAGATACGCAGTATTTT. It encodes CASSPGTSGRAKDTQYF. The V call is TRBV2, the J call TRBJ2-3; 16 nucleotides match TRBD2. V dropped 8 bases and J dropped 5; count of bases not matched to a gene: 10. The CDR3 runs 17 residues. Germline CDR1 SNHLY, CDR2 FYNNEI.

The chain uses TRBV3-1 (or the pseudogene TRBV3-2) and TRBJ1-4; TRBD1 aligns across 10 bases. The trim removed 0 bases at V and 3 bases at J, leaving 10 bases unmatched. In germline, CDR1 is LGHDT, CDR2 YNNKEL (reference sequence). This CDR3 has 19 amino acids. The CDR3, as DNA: TGTGCCAGCAGCCAAGATGTCCGGGACAGGGGAGGGTCTAATGAAAAACTGTTTTTT. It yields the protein CASSQDVRDRGGSNEKLFF.

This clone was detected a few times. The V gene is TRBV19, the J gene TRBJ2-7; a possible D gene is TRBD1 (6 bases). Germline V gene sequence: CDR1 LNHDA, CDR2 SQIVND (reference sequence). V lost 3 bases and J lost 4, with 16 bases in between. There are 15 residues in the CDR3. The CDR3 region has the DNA TGTGCCAGTAGTATCACAGGGCAATTCGTTTACGAGCAGTACTTC. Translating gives CASSITGQFVYEQYF.

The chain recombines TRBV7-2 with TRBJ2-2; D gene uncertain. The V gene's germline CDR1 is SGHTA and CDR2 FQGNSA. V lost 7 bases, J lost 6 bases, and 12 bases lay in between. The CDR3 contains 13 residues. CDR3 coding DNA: TGTGCCAGCATCCCCCAGAATGCCGGGGAGCTGTTTTTT. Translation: CASIPQNAGELFF.

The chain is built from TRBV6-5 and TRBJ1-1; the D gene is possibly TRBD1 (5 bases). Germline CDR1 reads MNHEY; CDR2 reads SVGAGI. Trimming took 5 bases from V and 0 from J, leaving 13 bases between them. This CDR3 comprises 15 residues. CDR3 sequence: CASSPQDTLNTEAFF. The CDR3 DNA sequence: TGTGCCAGCAGTCCCCAGGACACCCTGAACACTGAAGCTTTCTTT.

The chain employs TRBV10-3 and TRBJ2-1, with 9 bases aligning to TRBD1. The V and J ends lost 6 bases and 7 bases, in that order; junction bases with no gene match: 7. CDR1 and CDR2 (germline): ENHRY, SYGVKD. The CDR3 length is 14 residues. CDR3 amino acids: CAIRAGTGMNEQFF. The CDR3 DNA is TGTGCCATCAGGGCCGGGACAGGGATGAATGAGCAGTTCTTC.

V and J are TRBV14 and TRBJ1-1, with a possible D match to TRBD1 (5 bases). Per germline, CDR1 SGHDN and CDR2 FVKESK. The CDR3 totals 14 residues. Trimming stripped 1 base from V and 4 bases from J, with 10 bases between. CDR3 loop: CASSQVSGPTEAFF. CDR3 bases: TGTGCCAGCAGCCAAGTATCAGGGCCCACTGAAGCTTTCTTT.

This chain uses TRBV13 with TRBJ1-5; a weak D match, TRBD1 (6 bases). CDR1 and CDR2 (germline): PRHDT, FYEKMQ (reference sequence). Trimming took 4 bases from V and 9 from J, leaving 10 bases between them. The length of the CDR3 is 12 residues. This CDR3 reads CASSSGGRPQHF. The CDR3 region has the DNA TGTGCCAGCAGCTCGGGGGGCCGGCCCCAGCATTTT.

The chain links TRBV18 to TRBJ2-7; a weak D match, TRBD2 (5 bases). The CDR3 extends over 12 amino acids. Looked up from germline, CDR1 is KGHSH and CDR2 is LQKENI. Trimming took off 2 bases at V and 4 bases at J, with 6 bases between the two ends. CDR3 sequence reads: CASSPREYEQYF. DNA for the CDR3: TGTGCCAGCTCACCAAGGGAGTACGAGCAGTACTTC.

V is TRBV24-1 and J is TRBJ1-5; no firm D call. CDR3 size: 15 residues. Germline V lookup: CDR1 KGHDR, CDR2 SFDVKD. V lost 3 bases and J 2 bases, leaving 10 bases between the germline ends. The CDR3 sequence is CATSDTSTGNQPQHF. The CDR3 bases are TGTGCCACCAGTGATACTAGTACGGGCAATCAGCCCCAGCATTTT.

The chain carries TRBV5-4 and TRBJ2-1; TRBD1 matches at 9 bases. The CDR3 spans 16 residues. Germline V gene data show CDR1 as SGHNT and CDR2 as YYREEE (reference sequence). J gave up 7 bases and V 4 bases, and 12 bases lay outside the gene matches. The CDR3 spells CASSGQTGGAKNEQFF. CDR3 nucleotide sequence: TGTGCCAGCAGCGGTCAGACAGGGGGGGCTAAGAATGAGCAGTTCTTC.

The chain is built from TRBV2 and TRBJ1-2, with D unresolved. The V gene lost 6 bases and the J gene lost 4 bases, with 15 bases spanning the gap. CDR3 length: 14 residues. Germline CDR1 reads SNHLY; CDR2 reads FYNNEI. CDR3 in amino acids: CASRQTAGPYGYTF. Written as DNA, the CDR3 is TGTGCCAGCAGACAGACGGCGGGCCCCTATGGCTACACCTTC.